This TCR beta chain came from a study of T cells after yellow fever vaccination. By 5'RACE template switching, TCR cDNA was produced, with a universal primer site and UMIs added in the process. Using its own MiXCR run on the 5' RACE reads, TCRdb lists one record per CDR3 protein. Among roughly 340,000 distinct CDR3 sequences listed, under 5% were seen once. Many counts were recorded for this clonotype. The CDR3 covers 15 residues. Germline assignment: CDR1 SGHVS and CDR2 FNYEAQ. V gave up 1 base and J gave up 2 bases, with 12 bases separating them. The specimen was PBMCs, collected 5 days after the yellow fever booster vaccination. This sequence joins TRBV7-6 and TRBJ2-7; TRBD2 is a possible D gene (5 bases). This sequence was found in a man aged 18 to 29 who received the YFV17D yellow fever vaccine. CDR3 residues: CASSLETSGAYEQYF. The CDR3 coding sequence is TGTGCCAGCAGCTTAGAAACGAGCGGAGCCTACGAGCAGTACTTC.